Shown below are 27 T cell receptor beta chains from a single sample sequenced in a study of beta chain features in type 1 diabetes. The authors reverse transcribed all of the isolated RNA, so sequencing captured expressed TCRB transcripts. Profiling relied on immunoSEQ multiplex PCR, and the TCRdb table lists in-frame clones only, not all of them. The sample shows 150,000 or so clones, approximately 9.2% of them seen only once. The sample taken for sequencing was central memory CD4+ T cells from blood. The origin of the receptors is a man younger than 35 in good health.

V gene TRBV6-6 combines with J gene TRBJ1-1, with D unclear. The germline V and J ends were trimmed by 5 bases and 7 bases, with 5 bases remaining between them. Germline V lookup: CDR1 MNHNY, CDR2 SVGAGI (reference sequence). This CDR3 region has 10 residues. CDR3 protein: CASSQIEAFF. In DNA form, the CDR3 reads TGTGCCAGCAGTCAAATTGAAGCTTTCTTT.

In its sample, this clone was seen a few times. The chain combines TRBV6-6 with TRBJ1-2, with D unclear. Between the trimmed V and J ends, which lost 8 bases and 8 bases, there was a span of 15 bases. Germline V gene sequence: CDR1 MNHNY, CDR2 SVGAGI (reference sequence). The CDR3 loop spans 12 amino acids. CDR3 sequence: CASAVRLLGYTF. For the CDR3, the DNA is TGTGCCAGCGCGGTTCGTCTTTTGGGCTACACCTTC.

In DNA form, the CDR3 reads TGTGCCAGCAGCTTGGACAACCTTGGGCAGTACTTC. This gives the protein CASSLDNLGQYF. The rearrangement links TRBV11-2 to TRBJ2-7, with D possibly being TRBD1 (5 bases). V lost 3 bases and J lost 9, with 12 bases in between. The germline V gene encodes CDR1 SGHAT and CDR2 FQNNGV. The length of the CDR3 is 12 residues.

This chain links TRBV7-6 with TRBJ2-3; 8 bases are shared with TRBD2. The CDR3 runs to 16 residues. In germline, CDR1 is SGHVS, CDR2 FNYEAQ. The J segment lost 1 base and the V segment lost 3 bases, leaving 6 bases of the junction unmatched. The CDR3 protein is CASSLGAGEGTDTQYF. The CDR3 DNA follows: TGTGCCAGCAGCTTGGGAGCGGGGGAAGGCACAGATACGCAGTATTTT.

J is TRBJ2-5 and V is TRBV6-1; 12 bases agree with TRBD1. Trimming cost V 3 bases and J 4 bases; bases outside gene matches: 9. CDR1 and CDR2 (germline): MNHNS, SASEGT. This CDR3 spans 17 amino acids. The DNA for the CDR3 is TGTGCCAGCAGTGATGCCAGCCGGGACAGGGGGCGAGAGACCCAGTACTTC. As protein: CASSDASRDRGRETQYF.

The J gene is TRBJ2-7, the V gene TRBV7-6; 11 positions agree with TRBD1. The CDR3 contains 14 residues. In germline, CDR1 is SGHVS, CDR2 FNYEAQ. Losses at the gene ends were 9 bases for V and 5 bases for J; bases not matched to a gene: 9. The DNA of the CDR3 is TGTGCCAGTTCCCGGGACAGGGGGGATCACGAGCAGTACTTC. As protein: CASSRDRGDHEQYF.

The chain employs TRBV9 and TRBJ2-1; 10 bases map to TRBD1. The V gene end was trimmed by 3 bases and the J gene end by 7 bases; junction bases not matched to a gene: 4. The germline V gene has CDR1 SGDLS and CDR2 YYNGEE. CDR3 length: 14 residues. The DNA of the CDR3 is TGTGCCAGCAGCGGACAGGGGGCTGTAAATGAGCAGTTCTTC. Amino acids: CASSGQGAVNEQFF.

The genes are TRBV9 and TRBJ1-6, with a weak D call TRBD1 (5 bases). Germline CDR1 and CDR2: SGDLS and YYNGEE. Trimming took 2 bases from V and 14 from J, leaving 8 bases between them. CDR3 length: 11 residues. In nucleotides, the CDR3 is TGTGCCAGCAGCGTGGGGGAGGCCCTCCACTTT. Translation gives CASSVGEALHF.

This clone has a count of ten or more. V and J are TRBV29-1 and TRBJ1-6; no clear D. V was cut by 6 bases and J by 4 bases, with 13 bases left in between. In germline, CDR1 is SQVTM, CDR2 ANQGSEA. The CDR3 contains 14 residues. The DNA of the CDR3 is TGCAGCGTGGAGGGAGAGGAGTATAATTCACCCCTCCACTTT. Its protein product is CSVEGEEYNSPLHF.

The table lists this clone with a few counts. This chain uses TRBV18 with TRBJ2-3; a possible D gene is TRBD1 (6 bases). Trimming pared 0 bases from V and 4 bases from J, leaving 8 bases between. CDR1 and CDR2 (germline): KGHSH, LQKENI. The CDR3 covers 14 residues. The CDR3 spells CASSPPYRADTQYF. The CDR3 DNA follows: TGTGCCAGCTCACCACCATACAGGGCAGATACGCAGTATTTT.

There are a few counts of this clone. The V gene is TRBV4-2, the J gene TRBJ2-7; TRBD1 is a possible D gene (6 bases). Germline V lookup: CDR1 LGHNA, CDR2 YNFKEQ. Trimming shortened V by 0 bases and J by 5 bases, and 20 bases separated the two germline ends. CDR3 length equals 17 residues. DNA for the CDR3: TGTGCCAGCAGCCAAGACAGGGGCTTTGACGAAGCGGACGAGCAGTACTTC. It codes for CASSQDRGFDEADEQYF.

This clone was observed a few times. The DNA of the CDR3 is TGTGCCAGCACAGAGGCGTACGAGCAGTACTTC. Its protein is CASTEAYEQYF. The J gene is TRBJ2-7, the V gene TRBV2; D unclear. Trimming took off 7 bases at V and 4 bases at J, with 8 bases between the two ends. This CDR3 has 11 residues. CDR1 and CDR2 (germline): SNHLY, FYNNEI.

The CDR3 region is CAWSVNRGTYEQYF. As DNA, the CDR3 is TGTGCCTGGAGTGTGAACAGGGGAACCTACGAGCAGTACTTC. V usage is TRBV30 and J usage is TRBJ2-7; 7 positions match TRBD1. The germline V gene encodes CDR1 GTSNPN and CDR2 SVGIG (reference sequence). V dropped 0 bases and J dropped 2; count of bases not matched to a gene: 4. This CDR3 spans 14 amino acids.

The rearrangement joins TRBV7-2 to TRBJ2-3; 8 bases match TRBD2. The CDR3 has 14 amino acids. Losses at the gene ends were 4 bases for V and 3 bases for J; bases not matched to a gene: 3. The germline CDR1 and CDR2 sequences are SGHTA and FQGNSA. This CDR3 reads CASSSGLGTDTQYF. In nucleotides, the CDR3 is TGTGCCAGCAGCTCGGGACTAGGTACAGATACGCAGTATTTT.

This clone has just a few counts. This CDR3 reads CASNGREGNSPLHF. The DNA for the CDR3 is TGTGCCAGCAATGGACGGGAGGGTAATTCACCCCTCCACTTT. The chain combines TRBV2 with TRBJ1-6; D uncertain. The CDR3 runs to 14 residues. The V end lost 7 bases, the J end lost 6 bases, and 13 bases lay between the germline ends. Germline CDR1 and CDR2: SNHLY and FYNNEI.

This clone occurred a few times. This chain links TRBV7-8 with TRBJ1-1; no definite D call. Trimming shortened V by 0 bases and J by 0 bases, and 5 bases separated the two germline ends. The CDR3 covers 14 residues. Germline-derived CDR1 and CDR2 are SGHVS and FQNEAQ. The CDR3 DNA follows: TGTGCCAGCAGCTTAGCGGTAGTGAACACTGAAGCTTTCTTT. It codes for CASSLAVVNTEAFF. Filled out from reference TRBV7-8 and TRBJ1-1, the complete variable domain reads GAGVSQSPRYKVAKRGQDVALRCDPISGHVSLFWYQQALGQGPEFLTYFQNEAQLDKSGLPSDRFFAERPEGSVSTLKIQRTQQEDSAVYLCASSLAVVNTEAFFGQGTRLTVV.

The chain carries TRBV2 and TRBJ1-6; perhaps TRBD1 as D (5 bases). The CDR3 totals 14 residues. V was shortened by 6 bases and J by 3 bases, with 9 bases between the two germline ends. Germline V gene sequence: CDR1 SNHLY, CDR2 FYNNEI. The chain's CDR3 is CASRAGNYNSPLHF. Written as DNA, the CDR3 is TGTGCCAGCAGGGCAGGGAACTATAATTCACCCCTCCACTTT.

The rearrangement uses TRBV2 and TRBJ1-1; 7 bases are shared with TRBD1. CDR3 length: 13 residues. J was trimmed by 8 bases and V by 5 bases; bases with no gene match: 8. Per germline, CDR1 SNHLY and CDR2 FYNNEI. CDR3 sequence reads: CASSIDRDREAFF. CDR3 sequence (DNA): TGTGCCAGCAGTATAGACAGGGATCGGGAAGCTTTCTTT.

This clone was seen a few times. The chain links TRBV7-3 to TRBJ2-3, with TRBD2 matching 9 bases. V lost 5 bases, J lost 3 bases, and 6 bases stayed unmatched. This CDR3 is 15 amino acids long. Germline values: CDR1 SGHTA, CDR2 FQGTGA. CDR3 in DNA: TGTGCCAGCAGCCCCGGGACTAGCATAACAGATACGCAGTATTTT. Residues: CASSPGTSITDTQYF.

This rearrangement joins TRBV15 to TRBJ1-3, with 7 nucleotides matching TRBD1. CDR3 length: 14 residues. V lost 5 bases to trimming and J lost 0 bases; unmatched junction nucleotides: 1. The germline gives CDR1 LNHNV, CDR2 YYDKDF (reference sequence). The CDR3 here is CATSGTVSGNTIYF. The CDR3 bases are TGTGCCACCAGCGGGACAGTCTCTGGAAACACCATATATTTT.

This clone was counted at least ten times. V gene TRBV7-2 combines with J gene TRBJ2-3; maybe TRBD2 (5 bases). Germline lookup yields CDR1 SGHTA and CDR2 FQGNSA. CDR3 length equals 14 residues. The V gene lost 1 base and the J gene lost 4 bases, with 9 bases spanning the gap. DNA of the CDR3: TGTGCCAGCAGCTTAGATCTAGCCCCAGATACGCAGTATTTT. This gives the protein CASSLDLAPDTQYF.

This clone turned up a few times. The chain joins TRBV15 to TRBJ2-5; 7 bases are shared with TRBD2. V gave up 8 bases and J gave up 3 bases; unmatched junction bases: 9. CDR1 is LNHNV and CDR2 is YYDKDF in the germline V gene (reference sequence). This CDR3 contains 14 residues. CDR3 nucleotide sequence: TGTGCCACCCGCGGACTAGTCGGGGAAGAGACCCAGTACTTC. Its translation is CATRGLVGEETQYF.

This clone was counted a few times. The chain couples TRBV9 to TRBJ2-1, with TRBD1 identical over 8 bases. After removal of 0 bases from V and 8 bases from J, the junction contained 10 bases not matched to a gene. The germline V gene encodes CDR1 SGDLS and CDR2 YYNGEE. This CDR3 has 16 residues. Written as DNA, the CDR3 is TGTGCCAGCAGCGTAGCGAGTACAGGGGGGATGGATGAGCAGTTCTTC. Translated: CASSVASTGGMDEQFF.

This clone was picked up a small number of times. CDR3 region: CASSWTGRGDTQYF. DNA for the CDR3: TGTGCCAGCAGCTGGACAGGGAGGGGAGATACGCAGTATTTT. The rearrangement uses TRBV4-2 and TRBJ2-3; D might be TRBD1 (8 bases). The V end was cut by 5 bases, the J end by 5 bases, with 14 bases between. CDR3 length equals 14 residues. Germline CDR1 LGHNA, CDR2 YNFKEQ.

This clone came up a few times. The rearrangement uses TRBV6-5 and TRBJ2-1; D might be TRBD2 (5 bases). CDR3 length: 14 amino acids. Germline assignment: CDR1 MNHEY and CDR2 SVGAGI. V lost 5 bases to trimming and J lost 9 bases, with 17 bases between them. The CDR3 DNA reads TGTGCCAGCAGTGCCCAACTAGTTTTCGGTGAGCAGTTCTTC. Protein: CASSAQLVFGEQFF.

The genes are TRBV30 and TRBJ1-1; D is undetermined. Trimming removed 3 bases from V and 4 bases from J, with 12 bases in between. There are 13 residues in the CDR3. Germline-derived CDR1 and CDR2 are GTSNPN and SVGIG (reference sequence). As DNA, the CDR3 is TGTGCCTGGAGAACGGGGATGGGCACTGAAGCTTTCTTT. Encoded protein: CAWRTGMGTEAFF. The full variable domain, rest sourced from reference TRBV30 and TRBJ1-1, is SQTIHQWPATLVQPVGSPLSLECTVEGTSNPNLYWYRQAAGRGLQLLFYSVGIGQISSEVPQNLSASRPQDRQFILSSKKLLLSDSGFYLCAWRTGMGTEAFFGQGTRLTVV.

The rearrangement uses TRBV27 and TRBJ2-5, with a tentative D call TRBD2 (6 bases). The J call may be wrong; the DNA end is better matched by TRBJ2-7. The CDR3 covers 12 residues. Germline V gene lookup returns CDR1 MNHEY and CDR2 SMNVEV (reference sequence). The CDR3 is CASSPGGVEQYF. Written as DNA, the CDR3 is TGTGCCAGCAGCCCGGGCGGGGTCGAGCAGTACTTC.